The entry that follows covers one T cell receptor beta chain sequence. This clone was observed once. The antigen it binds to is not known. No base qualities exist here, and no much larger clone lies one base off it. This sample was included in a study of blood T cell repertoires in COVID-19 (dated by TCRdb to the early 2020s). Regarding the study in general: Samples covering the acute and convalescent phases of COVID-19 were provided by collaborators in the United States, Italy and Spain. Samples came from the ongoing ImmuneRACE study (first 160 participants) plus 1,254 subjects from 6 global collaborators. The prospective study material was composed of cDNA or gDNA derived from T cells, B-cell-depleted T cells, or PBMCs. A de-identified subject ID, COVID-19 status, age in years and sex were almost always included in the sample metadata. Where HLA class I and class II types were available, the types were taken from metadata supplied by the sample provider, not from assay-based typing. Subjects who had been exposed to COVID-19, were actively infected with it, or had recovered from it provided the deeply sampled blood TCRbeta repertoires that made up the dataset. The repertoires were released in a freely available public database meant as a resource for research on the immune response to SARS-CoV-2. Broad study findings and their caveats: Clinical and demographic metadata were provided uncurated, with the amount varying by source and participant.

The immunoSEQ Assay, a bias-controlled multiplex PCR, was used to amplify TCRbeta CDR3 regions from genomic DNA. In the original analysis: Within the assay, amplification of reference gene primers was used to estimate how many nucleated cells each sample contained. Sequence reads were collapsed and filtered to measure the absolute abundance of every unique TCRbeta CDR3 rearrangement. For each sample, productive Simpson clonality was calculated as the square root of Simpson's diversity index over productive rearrangements. Not all clones reach the TCRdb copy of this immuneACCESS table, which keeps in-frame sequences only. Checked studies attribute under half of the gap to unresolved V genes and leave the rest unexplained. V and J calls and clone size are copied from that table; D and trimming were computed from the DNA. The table for this sample lists more than 300,000 clones; around 80% of them were counted only once. Clones ranked in the top ten supply 1.2% of the sample.

Collaborating institutions collected whole blood in K2EDTA tubes following their own protocols. For TCRbeta analysis, collaborator samples were shipped as frozen whole blood, as isolated PBMCs, or as DNA extracted from either sample type. From the germline V gene (reference sequence), CDR1 is LGHDT and CDR2 is YNNKEL. Spanning cysteine to phenylalanine, the CDR3 consists of 15 amino acids. Only CDR3 DNA remains: 45 bases, in frame from the first base. V is shortened by 3 bases, J by 2 bases, and the region joining them spans 14 bases. The sequenced sample consisted of peripheral blood. The rearranged chain carries TRBV3-1 (or the pseudogene TRBV3-2) and TRBJ2-7; TRBD1 is possibly the D segment (6 matching bases). The clonotype was recovered from a woman between 50 and 59 years old with acute or convalescent COVID-19. The CDR3 corresponds to CASSHGQQVAYEQYF. The nucleotide sequence is given as TGTGCCAGCAGCCACGGACAGCAAGTAGCCTACGAGCAGTACTTC.